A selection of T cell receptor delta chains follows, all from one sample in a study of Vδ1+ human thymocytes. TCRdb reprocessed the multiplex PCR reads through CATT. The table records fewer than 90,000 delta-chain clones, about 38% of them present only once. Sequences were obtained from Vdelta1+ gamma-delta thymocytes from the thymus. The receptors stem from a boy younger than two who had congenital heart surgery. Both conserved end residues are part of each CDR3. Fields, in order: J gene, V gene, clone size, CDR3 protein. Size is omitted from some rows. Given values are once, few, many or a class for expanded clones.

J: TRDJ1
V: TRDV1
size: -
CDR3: CALGGQTTAGGLGEYTDKLIF

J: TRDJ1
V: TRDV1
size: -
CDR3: CALGERRLTINWGILGKLIF

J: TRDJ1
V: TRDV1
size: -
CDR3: CALGEPGDLYWGIWGTDKLIF

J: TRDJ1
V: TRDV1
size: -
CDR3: CALGELKPAALGDTDKLIF

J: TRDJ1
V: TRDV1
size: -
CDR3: CALGDEYLGATYTDKLIF

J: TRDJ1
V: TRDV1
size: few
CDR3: CALGELPSTPGGFGTDKLIF

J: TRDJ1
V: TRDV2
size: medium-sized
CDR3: CACDTEGIPDKLIF

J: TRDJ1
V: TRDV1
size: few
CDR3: CALGVLFLPILGDTTHDKLIF

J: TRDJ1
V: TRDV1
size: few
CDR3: CALGDVPRGISDKLIF

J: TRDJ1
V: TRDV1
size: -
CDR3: CALGENPPDRAYWGIYPVIF

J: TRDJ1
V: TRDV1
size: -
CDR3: CALGPLFRMGWGIYTDKLIF

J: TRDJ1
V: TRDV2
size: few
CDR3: CACDTGGDYTDKLIF

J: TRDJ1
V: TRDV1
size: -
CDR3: CALGELSYRRLGIDKLIF

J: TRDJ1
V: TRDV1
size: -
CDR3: CALGSGWPSRRSTGGRALDKLIF

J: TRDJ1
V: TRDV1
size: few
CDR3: CALGELPTGMVKLIF

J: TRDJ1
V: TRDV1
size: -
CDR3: CALGELWGRLIF

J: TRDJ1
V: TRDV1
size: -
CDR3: CALGDPGLPITGGYTDKLIF

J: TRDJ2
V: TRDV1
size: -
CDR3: CALGDNPYWGIRSAAQLFF

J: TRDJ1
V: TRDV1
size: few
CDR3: CALGEPPLNFLGTTGCPDKLIF

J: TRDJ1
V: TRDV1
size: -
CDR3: CALGAPASWGLGRYTDKLIF

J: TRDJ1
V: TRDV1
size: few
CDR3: CALGEFSTFRRTGGSYTDKLIF

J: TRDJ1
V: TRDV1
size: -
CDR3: CALGKRRGYCPRDSDKLIF

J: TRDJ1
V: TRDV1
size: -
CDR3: CALGERKGLLPLPTNKLIF

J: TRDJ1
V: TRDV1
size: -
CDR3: CALGESLTRDPAAYWGITDKLIF

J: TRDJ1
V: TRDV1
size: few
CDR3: CALGEIGVEGAYGRRTGGYATDKLIF

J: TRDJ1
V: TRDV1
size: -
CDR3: CALGARYWGTNDKLIF

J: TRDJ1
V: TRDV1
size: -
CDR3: CALGVFQIGGLPTPTDKLIF

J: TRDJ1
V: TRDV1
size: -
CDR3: CALGEYWGTHTDKLIF

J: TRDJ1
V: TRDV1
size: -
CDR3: CALGEVPSCPGGYWDTDKLIF

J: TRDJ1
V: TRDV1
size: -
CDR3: CALGEKWSPRRTDKLIF